This record concerns one T cell receptor beta chain sequence. Its antigen remains unidentified. Investigators made cDNA in eight separate reactions per sample. TCRdb reprocessed the 5' RACE reads and stores each CDR3 protein as one record, lacking DNA. Its listing shows approximately 210,000 distinct CDR3 sequences. This sample is drawn from a study of monozygotic twins with inflammatory bowel disease. Overall study results and limits: Discrimination among different T cell subtypes was not achievable. Varying immunosuppressive regimens may have increased patient repertoire variability.

The germline CDR1 and CDR2 sequences are LGHDT and YNNKEL (reference sequence). This CDR3 comprises 12 residues. The sample comprised blood. This chain uses TRBV3-1 with TRBJ1-2. This clonotype originated in a human donor with ulcerative colitis or Crohn's disease, or a healthy co-twin of an affected twin (not recorded which). The CDR3 is CASSQGGYGYTF.